This entry lists 14 T cell receptor beta chains sequenced from one sample in a study of OX40 agonist ivuxolimab in advanced cancers. Only in-frame clones appear in the TCRdb table, and some are missing; sequencing was by immunoSEQ multiplex PCR. The sample gives more than 60,000 clones, about nine tenths of which show up once; 0.2% to 0.3% is in the top ten. This specimen consisted of CD4+ or CD8+ T cells sorted from blood, obtained in a trial of the OX40 agonist ivuxolimab. The source of these receptors is an adult with an advanced solid tumor such as melanoma, head and neck, liver or kidney cancer.

The V and J genes are TRBV5-4 and TRBJ1-1, with D possibly TRBD1 on 5 matching bases. The CDR3 sequence is 16 residues long. The V gene's germline CDR1 is SGHNT and CDR2 YYREEE (reference sequence). Trimming removed 4 bases from V and 0 bases from J, with 16 bases in between. Written as DNA, the CDR3 is TGTGCCAGCAGCAAAGGGGCGGGGTCTTTGAACACTGAAGCTTTCTTT. Translation: CASSKGAGSLNTEAFF.

The rearrangement uses TRBV11-3 and TRBJ1-6, with 12 bases aligning to TRBD1. V shed 5 bases, J shed 10 bases, and the junction held 6 bases outside the gene matches. Looked up from germline, CDR1 is SGHNT and CDR2 is YENEEA. The CDR3 extends over 15 amino acids. The CDR3 region is CASSGGTGGGSPLHF. CDR3 bases: TGTGCCAGCAGCGGAGGGACAGGGGGCGGATCACCCCTCCACTTT.

This clone was found once. The same CDR3 also results from other DNA sequences found in this sample. The rearrangement uses TRBV28 and TRBJ1-4; tentative D call: TRBD1 (5 bases). The length of the CDR3 is 14 residues. CDR1 is MDHEN and CDR2 is SYDVKM in the germline V gene. The germline V and J ends were trimmed by 2 bases and 7 bases, with 11 bases remaining between them. The CDR3 loop reads CASSLPGLVEKLFF. DNA for the CDR3: TGTGCCAGCAGTTTACCAGGGCTGGTTGAAAAACTGTTTTTT.

This clone has a single count. The rearrangement joins TRBV18 to TRBJ1-1, with 8 nucleotides matching TRBD1. Germline CDR1 is KGHSH and CDR2 is LQKENI. The CDR3 totals 14 residues. The V segment lost 2 bases and the J segment 5 bases; nucleotides outside the gene matches: 4. CDR3 nucleotide sequence: TGTGCCAGCTCACCAGACAGGGGAGCGACTGAAGCTTTCTTT. Translating it yields CASSPDRGATEAFF.

The chain has TRBV18 and TRBJ2-2; D remains ambiguous. Per germline, CDR1 KGHSH and CDR2 LQKENI. Trimming left V 4 bases short and J 1 base short, with 16 bases between. The CDR3 extends over 17 amino acids. The CDR3 loop is CASSLRPHHLNTGELFF. Here the CDR3 DNA reads TGTGCCAGCTCACTTCGACCGCATCACCTGAACACCGGGGAGCTGTTTTTT. The full variable domain, its missing parts supplied by reference TRBV18 and TRBJ2-2, is NAGVMQNPRHLVRRRGQEARLRCSPMKGHSHVYWYRQLPEEGLKFMVYLQKENIIDESGMPKERFSAEFPKEGPSILRIQQVVRGDSAAYFCASSLRPHHLNTGELFFGEGSRLTVL.

The chain recombines TRBV6-6 with TRBJ2-2; the D is unclear. The CDR3 is made up of 13 amino acids. Germline loops: CDR1 MNHNY, CDR2 SVGAGI (reference sequence). Trimming stripped 7 bases from V and 4 bases from J, with 10 bases between. The CDR3 DNA reads as TGTGCCAGCACCGGGCCCTCCACCGGGGAGCTGTTTTTT. Protein sequence: CASTGPSTGELFF.

Points on this clone: One end of the junction fails to match germline, which may point to a read error. J is TRBJ2-3 and V is TRBV7-2; maybe TRBD2 (6 bases). From germline, CDR1 is SGHTA and CDR2 FQGNSA. This CDR3 region has 16 residues. CDR3 loop: CASSLTAGPSTNTQYF. The CDR3 DNA is TGTGCCAGCAGCTTAACAGCGGGCCCCTCCACAAATACGCAGTATTTT.

The gene calls are TRBV18 and TRBJ2-7, with 7 nucleotides matching TRBD1. Germline V gene lookup returns CDR1 KGHSH and CDR2 LQKENI. V dropped 4 bases and J dropped 4; count of bases not matched to a gene: 7. CDR3 length: 14 residues. The CDR3 nucleotides are TGTGCCAGCTCACTTAGAACAGGGGAATACGAGCAGTACTTC. It yields the protein CASSLRTGEYEQYF.

The chain's CDR3 is CASSLGGGLAGATGELFF. Written as DNA, the CDR3 is TGTGCCAGCAGCTTGGGGGGCGGATTGGCGGGAGCCACCGGGGAGCTGTTTTTT. The chain employs TRBV5-4 and TRBJ2-2; 7 bases map to TRBD2. From germline, CDR1 is SGHNT and CDR2 YYREEE (reference sequence). V dropped 0 bases and J dropped 4; count of bases not matched to a gene: 12. The CDR3 has 18 residues.

The chain recombines TRBV29-1 with TRBJ1-5; D gene uncertain. CDR1 SQVTM and CDR2 ANQGSEA come from the germline V gene. Between the trimmed V and J ends, which lost 6 bases and 3 bases, there was a span of 15 bases. The CDR3 spans 14 residues. CDR3 nucleotides: TGCAGCGTCCTAACAGACGGAACCAATCAGCCCCAGCATTTT. This encodes CSVLTDGTNQPQHF.

The chain employs TRBV5-6 and TRBJ2-1; 13 bases match TRBD2. With 6 bases clipped from V and 8 bases from J, the junction kept 11 bases outside the gene matches. This CDR3 is built from 16 residues. Germline CDR1 reads SGHDT; CDR2 reads YYEEEE. CDR3 sequence: CASTQAWTSGSDEQFF. CDR3 in DNA: TGTGCCAGCACCCAAGCGTGGACTAGCGGGAGCGATGAGCAGTTCTTC.

This clone was found a few times. CDR3 loop: CASSQGQSYNEQFF. The CDR3, as DNA: TGTGCCAGCAGCCAGGGACAGTCCTACAATGAGCAGTTCTTC. The chain combines TRBV7-2 with TRBJ2-1; 7 nucleotides align to TRBD1. J gave up 1 base and V 5 bases, and 2 bases lay outside the gene matches. This CDR3 has 14 residues. Germline CDR1 is SGHTA and CDR2 is FQGNSA. Full variable domain (outside the CDR3, taken from reference TRBV7-2 and TRBJ2-1): GAGVSQSPSNKVTEKGKDVELRCDPISGHTALYWYRQSLGQGLEFLIYFQGNSAPDKSGLPSDRFSAERTGGSVSTLTIQRTQQEDSAVYLCASSQGQSYNEQFFGPGTRLTVL.

The table lists this clone with a count of one. J is TRBJ2-1 and V is TRBV5-4; D ambiguous. CDR3 length equals 15 residues. Germline V gene lookup returns CDR1 SGHNT and CDR2 YYREEE (reference sequence). Trimming took off 4 bases at V and 8 bases at J, with 19 bases between the two ends. As DNA, the CDR3 is TGTGCCAGCAGCCAGCCCCCTCCTAGTAATTATGAGCAGTTCTTC. Translation: CASSQPPPSNYEQFF. Filled out from reference TRBV5-4 and TRBJ2-1, the complete variable domain reads ETGVTQSPTHLIKTRGQQVTLRCSSQSGHNTVSWYQQALGQGPQFIFQYYREEENGRGNFPPRFSGLQFPNYSSELNVNALELDDSALYLCASSQPPPSNYEQFFGPGTRLTVL.

The V and J genes are TRBV7-2 and TRBJ2-3; 8 positions agree with TRBD2. Germline V gene data show CDR1 as SGHTA and CDR2 as FQGNSA. This CDR3 is built from 15 residues. V gave up 2 bases and J gave up 5 bases; unmatched junction bases: 6. The CDR3 sequence: CASSLMGLVEDTQYF. The CDR3 bases are TGTGCCAGCAGCTTAATGGGACTAGTAGAAGATACGCAGTATTTT.